One sample yielded the 15 T cell receptor beta chains listed below, sequenced in a study of cytotoxic CD8 clonotypes in ibrutinib-treated CLL. Profiling relied on immunoSEQ multiplex PCR, and the TCRdb table lists in-frame clones only, not all of them. The sample shows around 310,000 clones, around four fifths of them seen only once. Material: PBMCs, obtained before ibrutinib treatment. These receptors were taken from a human donor with chronic lymphocytic leukemia.

V usage is TRBV6-5 and J usage is TRBJ1-2, with D tentatively TRBD1 (6 bases). In germline, CDR1 is MNHEY, CDR2 SVGAGI. Trimming took 6 bases from V and 7 from J, leaving 15 bases between them. CDR3 length: 13 residues. This chain's CDR3 is CASSPRTAIGYTF. CDR3 DNA sequence: TGTGCCAGCAGCCCCAGGACAGCTATTGGCTACACCTTC.

This clone was seen a handful of times. This chain connects TRBV7-9 to TRBJ2-1, with 9 bases fitting TRBD2. The ends lost 2 bases at V and 4 bases at J; junction bases unmatched: 0. CDR1 SEHNR and CDR2 FQNEAQ come from the germline V gene (reference sequence). The CDR3 contains 14 residues. The CDR3 DNA is TGTGCCAGCAGCTTACTAGCGGGATACAATGAGCAGTTCTTC. Amino acid sequence: CASSLLAGYNEQFF.

This clone has at least ten counts. This rearrangement joins TRBV11-2 to TRBJ2-1, with D hard to call. V was clipped by 4 bases and J by 0 bases, with 10 bases between them. The length of the CDR3 is 15 residues. Germline V gene data show CDR1 as SGHAT and CDR2 as FQNNGV. The CDR3 region is CASSYGRSSYNEQFF. DNA for the CDR3: TGTGCCAGCAGCTATGGGCGGAGCTCCTACAATGAGCAGTTCTTC.

V and J are TRBV5-6 and TRBJ1-1, with 10 positions matching TRBD1. Looked up from germline, CDR1 is SGHDT and CDR2 is YYEEEE. The junction had 12 bases not matched to a gene; V was cut back by 0 bases and J by 4 bases. The CDR3 sequence is 18 residues long. Here the CDR3 reads CASSLGVGTGALSTEAFF. In DNA, the CDR3 is TGTGCCAGCAGCTTGGGAGTCGGGACAGGGGCCCTCAGCACTGAAGCTTTCTTT. The whole variable domain, remainder taken from reference TRBV5-6 and TRBJ1-1, is DAGVTQSPTHLIKTRGQQVTLRCSPKSGHDTVSWYQQALGQGPQFIFQYYEEEERQRGNFPDRFSGHQFPNYSSELNVNALLLGDSALYLCASSLGVGTGALSTEAFFGQGTRLTVV.

To note about this clone: The sample contains more than one DNA sequence encoding this CDR3. The CDR3 region has the DNA TGTGCCAGCAGCGTAGGGGGAGGCCGAACCTACGAGCAGTACTTC. It encodes CASSVGGGRTYEQYF. V and J are TRBV9 and TRBJ2-7, with D possibly matching TRBD2 (6 bases). Germline lookup yields CDR1 SGDLS and CDR2 YYNGEE. V dropped 0 bases and J dropped 2 bases, with 12 bases sitting between them. This CDR3 region has 15 residues. The variable domain in full, completed from reference TRBV9 and TRBJ2-7, reads DSGVTQTPKHLITATGQRVTLRCSPRSGDLSVYWYQQSLDQGLQFLIQYYNGEERAKGNILERFSAQQFPDLHSELNLSSLELGDSALYFCASSVGGGRTYEQYFGPGTRLTVT.

The V call is TRBV4-1, the J call TRBJ2-1; D might be TRBD2 (6 bases). V was pared by 0 bases and J by 3 bases, with 12 bases between. Per germline, CDR1 MGHRA and CDR2 YSYEKL. The CDR3 length is 16 residues. Here the CDR3 reads CASSQEAGTYYNEQFF. The CDR3 bases are TGCGCCAGCAGCCAAGAAGCGGGCACCTACTACAATGAGCAGTTCTTC.

V usage is TRBV28 and J usage is TRBJ2-7; 8 nucleotides agree with TRBD1. Trimming cost V 3 bases and J 0 bases; bases outside gene matches: 10. The CDR3 is 17 amino acids. The germline V gene encodes CDR1 MDHEN and CDR2 SYDVKM. The CDR3 loop reads CASSLPLGDRSSYEQYF. The CDR3 nucleotides read TGTGCCAGCAGTTTGCCCCTCGGGGACAGGAGCTCCTACGAGCAGTACTTC.

The chain employs TRBV5-8 and TRBJ1-2, with a possible D match to TRBD1 (5 bases). Germline assignment: CDR1 SGHTS and CDR2 YDEGEE. The CDR3 runs to 15 residues. The V gene lost 0 bases and the J gene lost 0 bases, with 9 bases spanning the gap. CDR3 region: CASSLAGGTNYGYTF. The DNA for the CDR3 is TGTGCCAGCAGCTTGGCGGGGGGAACTAACTATGGCTACACCTTC.

The V gene is TRBV7-2, the J gene TRBJ2-3; 13 bases match TRBD2. This CDR3 is 16 amino acids long. CDR1 is SGHTA and CDR2 is FQGNSA in the germline V gene. V lost 5 bases and J lost 7; bases outside the gene matches: 9. In DNA, the CDR3 is TGTGCCAGCAGCCTCGGACTAGCGGGAGAAGGGTATACGCAGTATTTT. Translation: CASSLGLAGEGYTQYF.

J is TRBJ1-1 and V is TRBV19, with 7 bases aligning to TRBD1. V was pared by 5 bases and J by 0 bases, with 3 bases of the junction left unmatched. CDR3 length: 14 amino acids. Germline V gene data show CDR1 as LNHDA and CDR2 as SQIVND (reference sequence). The DNA of the CDR3 is TGTGCCAGTAGTTCGGGACAGTTGAACACTGAAGCTTTCTTT. Protein product: CASSSGQLNTEAFF.

The V gene is TRBV18, the J gene TRBJ2-5; D unresolved. The CDR3 runs to 13 residues. Germline CDR1 reads KGHSH; CDR2 reads LQKENI. V gave up 4 bases and J gave up 2 bases, with 8 bases separating them. In DNA form, the CDR3 reads TGTGCCAGCTCACGCGCACCTCAAGAGACCCAGTACTTC. It is translated as CASSRAPQETQYF.

The rearrangement uses TRBV15 and TRBJ1-1; D ambiguous. CDR3 length: 14 residues. Germline CDR1 LNHNV, CDR2 YYDKDF (reference sequence). V was pared by 5 bases and J by 0 bases, with 10 bases between. The CDR3 loop is CATSRRGMNTEAFF. DNA of the CDR3: TGTGCCACCAGCCGAAGAGGCATGAACACTGAAGCTTTCTTT.

The rearrangement links TRBV6-1 to TRBJ2-1; D possibly corresponds to TRBD2 (6 bases). Trimming took 8 bases from V and 5 from J, leaving 16 bases between them. CDR3 size: 14 residues. Germline V lookup: CDR1 MNHNS, CDR2 SASEGT. The CDR3 reads CASSLEGNHNEQFF. CDR3 DNA sequence: TGTGCCAGCTCCTTGGAGGGTAACCACAATGAGCAGTTCTTC.

The V gene is TRBV7-7, the J gene TRBJ2-1; 12 bases fit TRBD2. The length of the CDR3 is 15 residues. Losses at the gene ends were 5 bases for V and 10 bases for J; bases not matched to a gene: 9. Germline values: CDR1 SSHAT, CDR2 FNYEAQ (reference sequence). CDR3 amino acids: CASSGQGLAGEEQFF. DNA of the CDR3: TGTGCCAGCAGCGGCCAGGGACTAGCGGGCGAGGAGCAGTTCTTC.

The rearrangement uses TRBV4-2 and TRBJ2-5, with D maybe TRBD2 (7 bases). V lost 0 bases to trimming and J lost 5 bases, with 22 bases between them. The CDR3 consists of 18 residues. Germline lookup yields CDR1 LGHNA and CDR2 YNFKEQ. CDR3 sequence: CASSQDGKGPGGWETQYF. The CDR3, as DNA: TGTGCCAGCAGCCAAGACGGAAAGGGACCGGGGGGCTGGGAGACCCAGTACTTC.